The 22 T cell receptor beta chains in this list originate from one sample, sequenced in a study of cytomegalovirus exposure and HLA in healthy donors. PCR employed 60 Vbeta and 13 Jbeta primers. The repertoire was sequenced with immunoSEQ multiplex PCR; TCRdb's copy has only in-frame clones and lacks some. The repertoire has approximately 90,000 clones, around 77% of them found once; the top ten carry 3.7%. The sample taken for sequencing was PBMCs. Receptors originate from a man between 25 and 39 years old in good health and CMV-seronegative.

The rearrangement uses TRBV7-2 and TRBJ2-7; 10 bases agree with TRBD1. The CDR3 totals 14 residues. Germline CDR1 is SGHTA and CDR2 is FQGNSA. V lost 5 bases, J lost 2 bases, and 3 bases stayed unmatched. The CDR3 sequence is CASSLGQGTYEQYF. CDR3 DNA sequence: TGTGCCAGCAGCCTGGGACAGGGGACCTACGAGCAGTACTTC.

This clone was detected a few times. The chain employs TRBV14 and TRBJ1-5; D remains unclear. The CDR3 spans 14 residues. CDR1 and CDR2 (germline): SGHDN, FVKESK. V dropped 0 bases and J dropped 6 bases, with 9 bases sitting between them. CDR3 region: CASSQDGSGQPQHF. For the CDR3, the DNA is TGTGCCAGCAGCCAAGATGGGTCGGGTCAGCCCCAGCATTTT. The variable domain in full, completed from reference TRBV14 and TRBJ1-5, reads EAGVTQFPSHSVIEKGQTVTLRCDPISGHDNLYWYRRVMGKEIKFLLHFVKESKQDESGMPNNRFLAERTGGTYSTLKVQPAELEDSGVYFCASSQDGSGQPQHFGDGTRLSIL.

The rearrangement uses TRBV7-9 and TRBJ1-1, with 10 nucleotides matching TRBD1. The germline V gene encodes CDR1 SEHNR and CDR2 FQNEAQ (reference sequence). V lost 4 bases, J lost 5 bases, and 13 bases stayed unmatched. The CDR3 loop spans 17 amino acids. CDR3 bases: TGTGCCAGCAGCTCAACTCGACAGGGGGCGACGGGGACTGAAGCTTTCTTT. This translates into CASSSTRQGATGTEAFF.

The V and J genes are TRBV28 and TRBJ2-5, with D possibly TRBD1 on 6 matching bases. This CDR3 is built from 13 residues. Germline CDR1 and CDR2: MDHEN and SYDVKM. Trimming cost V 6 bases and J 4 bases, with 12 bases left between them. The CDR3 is CASRRQAIETQYF. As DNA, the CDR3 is TGTGCCAGCAGGAGACAGGCGATAGAGACCCAGTACTTC.

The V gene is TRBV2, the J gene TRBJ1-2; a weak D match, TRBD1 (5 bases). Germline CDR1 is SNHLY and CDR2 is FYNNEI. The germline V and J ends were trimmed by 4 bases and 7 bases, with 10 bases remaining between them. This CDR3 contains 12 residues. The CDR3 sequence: CASSVRVSGYTF. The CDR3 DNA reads TGTGCCAGCAGTGTCAGGGTGTCTGGCTACACCTTC. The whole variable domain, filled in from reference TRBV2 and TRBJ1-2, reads EPEVTQTPSHQVTQMGQEVILRCVPISNHLYFYWYRQILGQKVEFLVSFYNNEISEKSEIFDDQFSVERPDGSNFTLKIRSTKLEDSAMYFCASSVRVSGYTFGSGTRLTVV.

The CDR3, as DNA: TGTGCCAGCAGCCCCAGGATCGGGAAGGGGGCGAAGGGTTTTGAAAAACTGTTTTTT. This gives the protein CASSPRIGKGAKGFEKLFF. The chain carries TRBV7-6 and TRBJ1-4, with TRBD1 matching 7 bases. This CDR3 contains 19 residues. Trimming removed 5 bases from V and 7 bases from J; junction bases left unmatched: 22. From germline, CDR1 is SGHVS and CDR2 FNYEAQ.

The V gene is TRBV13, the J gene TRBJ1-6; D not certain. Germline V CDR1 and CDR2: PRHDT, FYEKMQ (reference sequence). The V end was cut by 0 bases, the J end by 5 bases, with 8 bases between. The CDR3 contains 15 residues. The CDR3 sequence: CASSLGTANNSPLHF. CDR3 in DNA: TGTGCCAGCAGCTTAGGAACAGCTAATAATTCACCCCTCCACTTT.

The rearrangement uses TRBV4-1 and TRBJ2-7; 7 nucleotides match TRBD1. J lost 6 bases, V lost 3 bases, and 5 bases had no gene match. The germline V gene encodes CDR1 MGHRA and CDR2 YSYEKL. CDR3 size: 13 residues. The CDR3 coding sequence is TGCGCCAGCAGCCACGTAACAGGGGCCGAGCAGTACTTC. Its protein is CASSHVTGAEQYF.

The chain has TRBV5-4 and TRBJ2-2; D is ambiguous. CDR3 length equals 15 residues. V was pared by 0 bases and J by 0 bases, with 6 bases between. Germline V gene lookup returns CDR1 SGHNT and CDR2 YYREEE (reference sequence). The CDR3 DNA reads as TGTGCCAGCAGCTTGGTGACAACGAACACCGGGGAGCTGTTTTTT. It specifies CASSLVTTNTGELFF.

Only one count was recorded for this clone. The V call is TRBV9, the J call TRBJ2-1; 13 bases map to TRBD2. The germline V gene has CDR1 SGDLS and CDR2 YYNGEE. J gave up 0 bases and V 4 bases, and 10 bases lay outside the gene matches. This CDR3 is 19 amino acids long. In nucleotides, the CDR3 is TGTGCCAGCAGCAAGCAATCGGGACTAGCGGGGAGCTCCTACAATGAGCAGTTCTTC. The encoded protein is CASSKQSGLAGSSYNEQFF. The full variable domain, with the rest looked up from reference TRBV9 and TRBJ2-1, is DSGVTQTPKHLITATGQRVTLRCSPRSGDLSVYWYQQSLDQGLQFLIQYYNGEERAKGNILERFSAQQFPDLHSELNLSSLELGDSALYFCASSKQSGLAGSSYNEQFFGPGTRLTVL.

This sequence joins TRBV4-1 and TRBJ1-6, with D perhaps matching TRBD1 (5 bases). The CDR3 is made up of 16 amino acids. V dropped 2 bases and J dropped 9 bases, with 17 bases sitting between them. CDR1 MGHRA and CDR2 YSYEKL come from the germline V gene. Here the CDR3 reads CASSQSEGQGSSPLHF. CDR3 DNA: TGCGCCAGCAGCCAAAGTGAAGGGCAGGGTAGTTCACCCCTCCACTTT.

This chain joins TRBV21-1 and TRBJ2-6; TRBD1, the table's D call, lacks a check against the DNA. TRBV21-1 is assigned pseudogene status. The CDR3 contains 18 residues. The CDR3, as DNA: TGTGCCAGCAGCAAAGCGCAGGACAGGGGCTCTGGGGCCAACGTCCTGACTTTC. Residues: CASSKAQDRGSGANVLTF.

CDR3: CASSLTGLAGVADTQYF. CDR3 DNA: TGTGCCAGCAGTTTAACGGGACTAGCGGGAGTCGCAGATACGCAGTATTTT. The gene calls are TRBV28 and TRBJ2-3, with TRBD2 matching over 14 bases. The CDR3 length is 17 residues. V lost 2 bases, J lost 4 bases, and 5 bases stayed unmatched. Per germline, CDR1 MDHEN and CDR2 SYDVKM. Full variable domain (outside the CDR3, taken from reference TRBV28 and TRBJ2-3): DVKVTQSSRYLVKRTGEKVFLECVQDMDHENMFWYRQDPGLGLRLIYFSYDVKMKEKGDIPEGYSVSREKKERFSLILESASTNQTSMYLCASSLTGLAGVADTQYFGPGTRLTVL.

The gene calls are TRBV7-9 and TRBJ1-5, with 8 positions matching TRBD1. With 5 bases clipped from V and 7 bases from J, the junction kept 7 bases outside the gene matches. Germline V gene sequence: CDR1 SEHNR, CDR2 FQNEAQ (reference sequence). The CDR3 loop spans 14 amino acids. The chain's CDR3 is CASSQGQDEQPQHF. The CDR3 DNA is TGTGCCAGCAGCCAGGGACAGGATGAACAGCCCCAGCATTTT.

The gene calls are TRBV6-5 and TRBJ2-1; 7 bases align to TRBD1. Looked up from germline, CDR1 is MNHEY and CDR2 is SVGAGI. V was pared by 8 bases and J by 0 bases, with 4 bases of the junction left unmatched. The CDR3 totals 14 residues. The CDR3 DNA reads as TGTGCCAGCTGGGACAGTCACTCCTACAATGAGCAGTTCTTC. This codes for CASWDSHSYNEQFF.

CDR3 residues: CASDSRTSGHTGELFF. The CDR3 DNA is TGTGCCAGCGATTCACGGACTAGCGGACACACCGGGGAGCTGTTTTTT. The chain has TRBV5-8 and TRBJ2-2, with 10 bases lining up with TRBD2. CDR1 and CDR2 (germline): SGHTS, YDEGEE. The V segment lost 7 bases and the J segment 3 bases; nucleotides outside the gene matches: 9. The length of the CDR3 is 16 residues.

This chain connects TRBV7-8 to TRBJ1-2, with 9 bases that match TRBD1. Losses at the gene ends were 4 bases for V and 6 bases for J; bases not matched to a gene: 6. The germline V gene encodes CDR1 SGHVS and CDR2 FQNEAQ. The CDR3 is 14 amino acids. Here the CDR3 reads CASSWVRTGDGYTF. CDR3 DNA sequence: TGTGCCAGCAGCTGGGTCAGGACAGGGGATGGCTACACCTTC.

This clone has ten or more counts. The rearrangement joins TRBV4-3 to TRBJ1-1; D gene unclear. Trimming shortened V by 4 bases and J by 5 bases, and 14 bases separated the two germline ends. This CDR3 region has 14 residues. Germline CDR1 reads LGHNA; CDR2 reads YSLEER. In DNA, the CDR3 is TGCGCCAGCAGCCCCTCTTTTGGCGGGACTGAAGCTTTCTTT. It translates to CASSPSFGGTEAFF.

Here the CDR3 DNA reads TGTGCCAGCAGTTGGGACAGGGGAGGTCTCGGATCACCCCTCCACTTT. This gives the protein CASSWDRGGLGSPLHF. V usage is TRBV27 and J usage is TRBJ1-6, with TRBD1 matching over 10 bases. This CDR3 is built from 16 residues. Per germline, CDR1 MNHEY and CDR2 SMNVEV (reference sequence). The trim removed 4 bases at V and 10 bases at J, leaving 10 bases unmatched.

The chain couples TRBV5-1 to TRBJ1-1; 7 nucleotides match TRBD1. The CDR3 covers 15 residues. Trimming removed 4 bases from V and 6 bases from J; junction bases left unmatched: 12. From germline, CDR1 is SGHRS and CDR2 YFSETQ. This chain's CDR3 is CASSTATGELAEAFF. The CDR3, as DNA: TGCGCCAGCAGCACTGCTACAGGGGAGTTGGCTGAAGCTTTCTTT.

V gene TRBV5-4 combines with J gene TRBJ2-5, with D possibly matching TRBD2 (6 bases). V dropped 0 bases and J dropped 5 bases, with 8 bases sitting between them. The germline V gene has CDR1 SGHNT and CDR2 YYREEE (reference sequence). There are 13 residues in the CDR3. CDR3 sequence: CASSLGLVETQYF. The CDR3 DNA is TGTGCCAGCAGCTTGGGACTAGTGGAGACCCAGTACTTC.

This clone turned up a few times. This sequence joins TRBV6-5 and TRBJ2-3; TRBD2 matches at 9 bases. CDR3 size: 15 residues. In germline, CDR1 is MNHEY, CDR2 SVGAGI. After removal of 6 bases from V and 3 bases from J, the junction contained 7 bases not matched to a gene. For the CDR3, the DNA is TGTGCCAGCAGCCCCCGGGCGGGGGGGACAGATACGCAGTATTTT. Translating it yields CASSPRAGGTDTQYF.